This T cell receptor beta chain was documented in a study of T cell changes during pregnancy in multiple sclerosis. CDR1 and CDR2 from the germline V gene are SGHKS and YYEKEE (reference sequence). The CDR3 has 14 residues. V lost 4 bases, J lost 0 bases, and 10 bases lay in between. Some clones are missing from TCRdb's copy, which holds only in-frame ones; the method was immunoSEQ multiplex PCR. Among 30,000 or so clones listed, roughly 87% were seen once. The TCR was taken from a female donor with multiple sclerosis, enrolled in a pregnancy study. Sequenced here: CD8+ T cells from peripheral blood mononuclear cells, sampled in the second trimester of pregnancy. The gene calls are TRBV5-5 and TRBJ1-1; the D is unclear. In nucleotides, the CDR3 is TGTGCCAGCAGCGCCCGCTCAGTGAACACTGAAGCTTTCTTT. It is translated as CASSARSVNTEAFF.